This T cell receptor (beta chain) comes out of a study of T cell changes during pregnancy in multiple sclerosis. Profiling relied on immunoSEQ multiplex PCR, and the TCRdb table lists in-frame clones only, not all of them. Of about 69,000 clones listed, over 75% are singletons. The CDR3 is 13 residues long. This sequence joins TRBV12-2 and TRBJ1-1; the table's D gene call, TRBD1, was not cross checked with the DNA. TRBV12-2 is recorded as a pseudogene. Sequences were derived from CD4+ T cells from peripheral blood mononuclear cells, sampled in the third trimester of pregnancy. The source of this sequence is a female donor in good health, enrolled as a control in a pregnancy study. Written as DNA, the CDR3 is TGTGCAAGTCGCCCCAGACAGCACACTGAAGCTTTCTTT. Translation: CASRPRQHTEAFF.